Shown below are 5 T cell receptor beta chains from a single sample sequenced in a study of control samples from healthy donors and cancer patients (dated by TCRdb to 2020 to 2022). Library preparation was by the immunoSEQ multiplex PCR assay. TCRdb took over this immuneACCESS table, retaining in-frame rearrangements with V and J assigned. Such tables are incomplete; in checked studies, under half of the missing clones stem from an unresolved V gene, and the remainder is unexplained. Here the sample has about 69,000 clones; around four fifths occur a single time. In total, the top ten clones hold about 3.1% of the sample. The sample was PBMCs. The receptors were sampled from a woman between 45 and 65 years old with lung cancer.

V and J are TRBV12-5 and TRBJ1-1; tentative D call: TRBD1 (6 bases). This CDR3 region has 14 residues. Trimming took 5 bases from V and 1 from J, leaving 11 bases between them. CDR1 and CDR2 from the germline V gene are LGHNT and FRNRAP. CDR3 nucleotides: TGTGCTAGTGGTCTGGACAGTGCGAACACTGAAGCTTTCTTT. As protein: CASGLDSANTEAFF.

The rearrangement uses TRBV5-4 and TRBJ2-7, with D possibly matching TRBD1 (6 bases). Looked up from germline, CDR1 is SGHNT and CDR2 is YYREEE (reference sequence). V was pared by 1 base and J by 5 bases, with 13 bases between. The CDR3 has 14 residues. CDR3 coding DNA: TGTGCCAGCAGCTTGCAAGGACAGTCTAACGAGCAGTACTTC. It is translated as CASSLQGQSNEQYF.

The chain uses TRBV4-1 and TRBJ1-1; D unclear. V dropped 5 bases and J dropped 1 base, with 11 bases sitting between them. The germline CDR1 and CDR2 sequences are MGHRA and YSYEKL. The CDR3 is 14 amino acids. Written as DNA, the CDR3 is TGCGCCAGCAGCACTGTAGGAGGGAACACTGAAGCTTTCTTT. The encoded protein is CASSTVGGNTEAFF.

The V gene is TRBV7-9, the J gene TRBJ1-1, with D maybe TRBD1 (5 bases). Trimming left V 5 bases short and J 11 bases short, with 21 bases between. The CDR3 covers 14 residues. CDR1 SEHNR and CDR2 FQNEAQ come from the germline V gene (reference sequence). CDR3 DNA sequence: TGTGCCAGCAGCCTCCATGGAGGGACGAGTAAGGCTTTCTTT. Protein sequence: CASSLHGGTSKAFF.

J is TRBJ1-5 and V is TRBV28, with D unresolved. Germline V gene data show CDR1 as MDHEN and CDR2 as SYDVKM. The CDR3 consists of 16 residues. V lost 10 bases to trimming and J lost 1 base, with 20 bases between them. For the CDR3, the DNA is TGTGCCACAAACTCAGTAGAGGGAAGAAGCAATCAGCCCCAGCATTTT. As protein: CATNSVEGRSNQPQHF. The full variable domain, with the rest looked up from reference TRBV28 and TRBJ1-5, is DVKVTQSSRYLVKRTGEKVFLECVQDMDHENMFWYRQDPGLGLRLIYFSYDVKMKEKGDIPEGYSVSREKKERFSLILESASTNQTSMYLCATNSVEGRSNQPQHFGDGTRLSIL.